Listed here are 24 T cell receptor beta chains from one sample, sequenced in a study of cytomegalovirus exposure and HLA in healthy donors. The PCR ran on 60 Vbeta and 13 Jbeta primers. Measured with immunoSEQ multiplex PCR; TCRdb has only the in-frame clones, and not every one. The sample comprises some 90,000 clones, roughly 79% of which are singletons, and around 3% rests with the top ten. The sample was PBMCs. The receptors derive from a female donor in good health and CMV-seropositive.

For this clone: The identical CDR3 is also encoded by other nucleotide sequences in the sample. The genes are TRBV5-1 and TRBJ2-1, with a tentative D call TRBD1 (6 bases). The CDR3 loop spans 12 amino acids. Trimming shortened V by 4 bases and J by 9 bases, and 11 bases separated the two germline ends. Germline loops: CDR1 SGHRS, CDR2 YFSETQ. The CDR3 DNA reads TGCGCCAGCAGCCTACAGGGAGCTGAGCAGTTCTTC. Encoded protein: CASSLQGAEQFF.

V gene TRBV13 combines with J gene TRBJ2-7, with 10 bases that match TRBD1. The V gene end was trimmed by 5 bases and the J gene end by 4 bases; junction bases not matched to a gene: 26. This CDR3 spans 21 amino acids. Germline values: CDR1 PRHDT, CDR2 FYEKMQ (reference sequence). CDR3 nucleotides: TGTGCCAGCAGCCCCCCTGTTTTTGGGACAGGGGTACGCCATGGCGAATACGAGCAGTACTTC. Translating gives CASSPPVFGTGVRHGEYEQYF.

The chain employs TRBV7-6 and TRBJ2-2; D is undetermined. CDR3 length: 12 amino acids. Trimming removed 5 bases at V and 7 bases at J, with 8 bases between. Germline V gene lookup returns CDR1 SGHVS and CDR2 FNYEAQ. CDR3 in amino acids: CASSPQHGELFF. DNA for the CDR3: TGTGCCAGCAGCCCCCAACACGGGGAGCTGTTTTTT. Using reference TRBV7-6 and TRBJ2-2 for the parts outside the CDR3, the full variable domain is GAGVSQSPRYKVTKRGQDVALRCDPISGHVSLYWYRQALGQGPEFLTYFNYEAQQDKSGLPNDRFSAERPEGSISTLTIQRTEQRDSAMYRCASSPQHGELFFGEGSRLTVL.

The chain joins TRBV10-1 to TRBJ2-1; 10 nucleotides agree with TRBD2. The junction had 3 bases not matched to a gene; V was cut back by 3 bases and J by 7 bases. CDR3 length: 14 residues. Germline V gene data show CDR1 as WNHNN and CDR2 as SYGVQD (reference sequence). The CDR3 loop reads CASSEAGGPNEQFF. The CDR3 coding sequence is TGCGCCAGCAGTGAAGCGGGGGGGCCTAATGAGCAGTTCTTC.

Concerning this clone itself: An end of the junction does not agree with germline; a read error may underlie this. V gene TRBV2 combines with J gene TRBJ2-7, with a tentative D call TRBD2 (5 bases). This CDR3 is 15 amino acids long. The germline V gene encodes CDR1 SNHLY and CDR2 FYNNEI. CDR3 coding DNA: TGTGCCAGCAGTGAAGAGGGAAAGGGCACCCTCGACGGGAATTTC. Its translation: CASSEEGKGTLDGNF.

The chain is built from TRBV7-9 and TRBJ1-5; D gene unclear. The germline V gene encodes CDR1 SEHNR and CDR2 FQNEAQ (reference sequence). Trimming stripped 5 bases from V and 4 bases from J, with 15 bases between. The CDR3 totals 15 residues. The CDR3 here is CASSGEETPNQPQHF. CDR3 DNA: TGTGCCAGCAGCGGGGAGGAAACCCCGAATCAGCCCCAGCATTTT.

V and J are TRBV28 and TRBJ2-7, with a tentative D call TRBD2 (7 bases). Trimming took off 5 bases at V and 3 bases at J, with 14 bases between the two ends. CDR3 length: 14 amino acids. CDR1 MDHEN and CDR2 SYDVKM come from the germline V gene. CDR3 region: CASSQGRGGYEQYF. DNA of the CDR3: TGTGCCAGCAGTCAGGGGAGGGGGGGCTACGAGCAGTACTTC.

The V gene is TRBV15, the J gene TRBJ1-2; 8 bases fit TRBD1. The trim removed 3 bases at V and 8 bases at J, leaving 5 bases unmatched. The CDR3 length is 13 residues. Germline CDR1 and CDR2: LNHNV and YYDKDF (reference sequence). The CDR3 region has the DNA TGTGCCACCAGCAGGATGGACAGGGACGGCTACACCTTC. Translated: CATSRMDRDGYTF. The full variable domain, completed using reference TRBV15 and TRBJ1-2, is DAMVIQNPRYQVTQFGKPVTLSCSQTLNHNVMYWYQQKSSQAPKLLFHYYDKDFNNEADTPDNFQSRRPNTSFCFLDIRSPGLGDTAMYLCATSRMDRDGYTFGSGTRLTVV.

The CDR3 loop reads CASSPPMGTGGAEAFF. DNA of the CDR3: TGTGCCAGCAGCCCGCCAATGGGGACAGGGGGAGCTGAAGCTTTCTTT. This chain joins TRBV16 and TRBJ1-1; 11 positions match TRBD1. The germline CDR1 and CDR2 sequences are KGHSY and FQNENV. J gave up 6 bases and V 4 bases, and 10 bases lay outside the gene matches. The CDR3 contains 16 residues.

This clone showed up just a few times. V gene TRBV10-3 combines with J gene TRBJ1-5, with 12 bases aligning to TRBD1. Germline CDR1 ENHRY, CDR2 SYGVKD. The CDR3 covers 15 residues. With V trimmed by 3 bases and J by 6 bases, 3 bases remained unmatched. CDR3 DNA sequence: TGTGCCATCAGTGACGCGGGACAGGGGGCTCAGCCCCAGCATTTT. Encoded protein: CAISDAGQGAQPQHF.

The chain recombines TRBV29-1 with TRBJ2-3; D is perhaps TRBD2 (6 bases). V was shortened by 7 bases and J by 2 bases, with 13 bases between the two germline ends. The CDR3 length is 13 residues. Per the germline V gene, CDR1 is SQVTM and CDR2 is ANQGSEA. CDR3 nucleotides: TGCAGCGCCGGGGGACGGTTCACAGATACGCAGTATTTT. It specifies CSAGGRFTDTQYF.

This chain connects TRBV5-1 to TRBJ2-1; 12 bases match TRBD2. Trimming took 2 bases from V and 8 from J; bases not matched to a gene: 5. The CDR3 consists of 15 residues. Germline CDR1 and CDR2: SGHRS and YFSETQ. Here the CDR3 DNA reads TGCGCCAGCAGCTTAGAGACTAGCGGGAGCGATGAGCAGTTCTTC. Protein: CASSLETSGSDEQFF.

The genes are TRBV7-2 and TRBJ2-5, with D possibly being TRBD2 (7 bases). The CDR3 consists of 15 residues. Germline V gene data show CDR1 as SGHTA and CDR2 as FQGNSA. V gave up 8 bases and J gave up 4 bases, with 20 bases separating them. This CDR3 is CASSRGGQYGETQYF. Written as DNA, the CDR3 is TGTGCCAGCTCAAGGGGGGGTCAATATGGAGAGACCCAGTACTTC. The variable domain in full, with the rest retrieved from reference TRBV7-2 and TRBJ2-5, is GAGVSQSPSNKVTEKGKDVELRCDPISGHTALYWYRQSLGQGLEFLIYFQGNSAPDKSGLPSDRFSAERTGGSVSTLTIQRTQQEDSAVYLCASSRGGQYGETQYFGPGTRLLVL.

In this sample, this clone turned up a few times. The V call is TRBV6-1, the J call TRBJ1-2, with 8 bases that match TRBD1. The junction had 9 bases not matched to a gene; V was cut back by 2 bases and J by 4 bases. The CDR3 loop spans 16 amino acids. Germline-derived CDR1 and CDR2 are MNHNS and SASEGT. The CDR3 protein is CASSEWSYGQGYGYTF. The CDR3 nucleotides read TGTGCCAGCAGTGAATGGTCATACGGACAGGGCTATGGCTACACCTTC.

The chain joins TRBV11-2 to TRBJ2-5; D perhaps matches TRBD1 (6 bases). Looked up from germline, CDR1 is SGHAT and CDR2 is FQNNGV. The length of the CDR3 is 15 residues. V lost 5 bases, J lost 2 bases, and 15 bases lay in between. CDR3 protein: CASSTRGTSQETQYF. The CDR3 coding sequence is TGTGCCAGCAGCACCAGAGGGACATCTCAAGAGACCCAGTACTTC.

The chain recombines TRBV6-6 with TRBJ1-5; the D is unclear. Germline V gives CDR1 MNHNY, CDR2 SVGAGI (reference sequence). The CDR3 runs to 14 residues. With 2 bases removed from V and 4 bases from J, the gap between germline ends came to 9 bases. The CDR3 region is CASSYGRENQPQHF. The CDR3 DNA sequence: TGTGCCAGCAGTTACGGGAGGGAGAATCAGCCCCAGCATTTT.

The CDR3 DNA is TGTGCCAGCTCACCACCTCAGGGGGGGCCGAGCGGGGGAGCTTTCTTT. It encodes CASSPPQGGPSGGAFF. The rearrangement uses TRBV18 and TRBJ1-1; 7 positions agree with TRBD1. The V gene end was trimmed by 0 bases and the J gene end by 10 bases; junction bases not matched to a gene: 14. The CDR3 length is 16 residues. Germline values: CDR1 KGHSH, CDR2 LQKENI.

The chain recombines TRBV11-2 with TRBJ2-7, with 8 bases identical to TRBD2. Germline assignment: CDR1 SGHAT and CDR2 FQNNGV. This CDR3 contains 17 residues. The trim removed 0 bases at V and 3 bases at J, leaving 10 bases unmatched. The CDR3 spells CASSLDSGGGLSYEQYF. CDR3 nucleotides: TGTGCCAGCAGCTTAGATTCGGGAGGGGGACTAAGCTACGAGCAGTACTTC.

The rearrangement joins TRBV30 to TRBJ1-1; D is possibly TRBD1 (6 bases). The length of the CDR3 is 13 residues. CDR1 and CDR2 (germline): GTSNPN, SVGIG (reference sequence). V lost 3 bases and J lost 5, with 13 bases in between. As DNA, the CDR3 is TGTGCCTGGAGAGGGGGATCCGGGACTGAAGCTTTCTTT. As protein: CAWRGGSGTEAFF.

This clone was detected only once. V usage is TRBV7-2 and J usage is TRBJ1-2; TRBD1 matches at 8 bases. The CDR3 totals 15 residues. Germline values: CDR1 SGHTA, CDR2 FQGNSA. After removal of 1 base from V and 8 bases from J, the junction contained 9 bases not matched to a gene. The CDR3 protein is CASSLGTGLPSGYTF. The DNA for the CDR3 is TGTGCCAGCAGCTTAGGGACAGGGCTCCCCTCGGGCTACACCTTC.

This clone was counted only a few times. The rearrangement uses TRBV2 and TRBJ2-7; TRBD2 matches 11 bases. Germline assignment: CDR1 SNHLY and CDR2 FYNNEI. The V segment lost 2 bases and the J segment 1 base; nucleotides outside the gene matches: 7. The CDR3 loop spans 17 amino acids. CDR3 in DNA: TGTGCCAGCAGTGAACTCCTAGCGGGGGGCCTATCCTACGAGCAGTACTTC. Translating gives CASSELLAGGLSYEQYF.

This rearrangement joins TRBV5-1 to TRBJ1-2; TRBD1 matches at 10 bases. Looked up from germline, CDR1 is SGHRS and CDR2 is YFSETQ. V shed 4 bases and J 5 bases; nucleotides not matched to a gene: 8. The CDR3 runs 15 residues. The CDR3 DNA sequence: TGCGCCAGCAGCCAGGCTGCGGGACAGGGGTATGGCTACACCTTC. Translating it yields CASSQAAGQGYGYTF.

V and J are TRBV4-1 and TRBJ1-2; D unclear. This CDR3 region has 14 residues. Germline assignment: CDR1 MGHRA and CDR2 YSYEKL. The V end lost 0 bases, the J end lost 5 bases, and 10 bases lay between the germline ends. In DNA, the CDR3 is TGCGCCAGCAGCCAAGATCCCGGGGTATATGGCTACACCTTC. Its protein is CASSQDPGVYGYTF.

CDR3 residues: CASSKGAGITEAFF. The DNA for the CDR3 is TGTGCCAGTAGTAAAGGCGCAGGGATCACTGAAGCTTTCTTT. The chain is built from TRBV19 and TRBJ1-1, with D possibly matching TRBD1 (5 bases). V was clipped by 4 bases and J by 4 bases, with 13 bases between them. The germline V gene has CDR1 LNHDA and CDR2 SQIVND (reference sequence). The CDR3 has 14 residues.